A selection of T cell receptor beta chains follows, all from one sample in a study of shared clonotypes between healthy human individuals. Only in-frame clones appear in the TCRdb table, and some are missing; sequencing was by immunoSEQ multiplex PCR. The sample includes about 750,000 clones, 80% to 95% of them seen just once. The sequencing sample was made of naive CD8+ T cells sorted from blood. The origin of the receptors is a man aged 25 to 40 in good health. CDR3s include the opening cysteine and the closing phenylalanine or tryptophan. D genes are given only for firm matches. Clone size is stated in some rows and not others, as once, few, many or a class when expanded.

v_gene	abundance	d_gene	j_gene	CDR3aa	CDR3nt
TRBV4-3	-	-	TRBJ2-1	CASSQNIDSSYNEQFF	TGCGCCAGCAGCCAGAATATCGATAGCTCCTACAATGAGCAGTTCTTC
TRBV5-6	-	-	TRBJ2-7	CASSLWGSGRADF	TGTGCCAGCAGCTTGTGGGGATCGGGCAGGGCAGACTTC
TRBV7-8	-	-	TRBJ1-5	CASSTLGQSNQPQHF	TGTGCCAGCAGCACCCTAGGACAGAGCAATCAGCCCCAGCATTTT
TRBV27	-	-	TRBJ2-1	CASSLIQGIYNEQFF	TGTGCCAGCAGTTTGATCCAGGGGATATACAATGAGCAGTTCTTC
TRBV5-1	-	TRBD1	TRBJ2-1	CASSLQGVSNEQFF	TGCGCCAGCAGCTTGCAGGGGGTCTCCAATGAGCAGTTCTTC
TRBV5-6	-	-	TRBJ1-1	CASSLARTVNTEAFF	TGTGCCAGCAGCTTGGCTAGGACGGTGAACACTGAAGCTTTCTTT
TRBV18	-	TRBD2	TRBJ2-1	CASRTVVLAGVRDEQFF	TGTGCCAGCCGGACCGTAGTACTAGCGGGAGTAAGGGATGAGCAGTTCTTC
TRBV7-2	-	-	TRBJ2-7	CASSPLGVVVYEQYF	TGTGCCAGCAGCCCCCTTGGGGTAGTCGTCTACGAGCAGTACTTC
TRBV7-9	-	-	TRBJ2-1	CASSLMGFNEQFF	TGTGCCAGCAGCTTAATGGGCTTCAATGAGCAGTTCTTC
TRBV9	once	-	TRBJ1-1	CASSPLDTEAFF	TGTGCCAGCAGCCCACTGGACACTGAAGCTTTCTTT
TRBV6-1	many	TRBD1	TRBJ1-4	CASSVVGQVNEKLFF	TGTGCCAGCAGTGTCGTGGGACAGGTTAATGAAAAACTGTTTTTT
TRBV27	-	-	TRBJ1-5	CASSIYEGQPQHF	TGTGCCAGCAGTATTTATGAAGGGCAGCCCCAGCATTTT
TRBV5-4	-	TRBD2	TRBJ2-1	CASSSRLAGGNEQFF	TGTGCCAGCAGCTCAAGACTAGCGGGAGGAAATGAGCAGTTCTTC
TRBV28	-	-	TRBJ2-7	CASSFQGLDEQYF	TGTGCCAGCAGTTTTCAGGGGTTAGACGAGCAGTACTTC
TRBV7-9	-	-	TRBJ1-4	CASSLDRGSNEKLFF	TGTGCCAGCAGCTTAGATCGAGGGTCTAATGAAAAACTGTTTTTT
TRBV5-4	-	TRBD1	TRBJ1-2	CASSLGVDRANYGYTF	TGTGCCAGCAGCTTGGGGGTGGACAGGGCTAACTATGGCTACACCTTC
TRBV29-1	-	TRBD1	TRBJ2-7	CSVVAGGDEPYEQYF	TGCAGCGTTGTGGCAGGGGGCGACGAACCCTACGAGCAGTACTTC
TRBV27	once	TRBD2	TRBJ2-5	CASRQTSGSTKTQYF	TGTGCCAGCAGACAAACTAGCGGGAGTACGAAGACCCAGTACTTC
TRBV7-9	-	-	TRBJ2-3	CASSGDTSTDTQYF	TGTGCCAGCAGCGGGGACACAAGCACAGATACGCAGTATTTT
TRBV19	-	-	TRBJ2-2	CASSIDRGLNTGELFF	TGTGCCAGTAGTATAGATCGCGGACTGAACACCGGGGAGCTGTTTTTT
TRBV14	-	-	TRBJ2-1	CASSPADSDNEQFF	TGTGCCAGCAGTCCAGCGGACAGCGACAATGAGCAGTTCTTC
TRBV7-9	-	TRBD2	TRBJ2-7	CASSLEVAGSTYEQYF	TGTGCCAGCAGCTTAGAGGTAGCGGGGTCGACCTACGAGCAGTACTTC
TRBV15	-	-	TRBJ2-4	CATSKNTNLAKNIQYF	TGTGCCACCAGCAAAAACACCAATCTAGCCAAAAACATTCAGTACTTC
TRBV18	-	-	TRBJ2-5	CASSPPDAARETQYF	TGTGCCAGCTCACCACCGGATGCGGCCAGGGAGACCCAGTACTTC
TRBV28	once	TRBD2	TRBJ2-5	CASSPSTSGDETQYF	TGTGCCAGCAGCCCTTCAACTAGCGGAGACGAGACCCAGTACTTC
TRBV11-2	-	TRBD2	TRBJ2-7	CASSTPGTSGRYEQYF	TGTGCCAGCAGCACTCCGGGGACTAGCGGGAGATACGAGCAGTACTTC
TRBV5-1	-	TRBD2	TRBJ2-2	CASSAGLAGRPGELFF	TGCGCCAGCAGCGCGGGACTAGCGGGAAGGCCCGGGGAGCTGTTTTTT
TRBV6-1	-	-	TRBJ1-5	CASRGREGGNQPQHF	TGTGCCAGCAGGGGGAGAGAGGGGGGCAATCAGCCCCAGCATTTT
TRBV29-1	-	-	TRBJ2-7	CSVEDFAYEQYF	TGCAGCGTTGAAGACTTCGCCTACGAGCAGTACTTC